This T cell receptor beta chain was sequenced during a study of T cells after yellow fever vaccination. Study-wide results and limits: FACS-sorted repertoires might harbor abundant contaminating clonotypes from the bulk population. The secondary T-cell response peaked on day 5, not day 15, but was weaker.

This clonotype was seen ten or more times. Its antigen is currently unknown. Trimming took 5 bases from V and 2 from J; bases not matched to a gene: 16. The CDR3 extends over 18 amino acids. Germline V lookup: CDR1 LNHDA, CDR2 SQIVND (reference sequence). TCRdb reanalysed the 5' RACE reads using MiXCR and keeps one entry per CDR3 protein. Altogether over 200,000 distinct CDR3 sequences are present, 6.7% being singletons, with the ten largest covering about 0.95%. The receptor was derived from a man aged 25 to 45 who received the YFV17D yellow fever vaccine. This chain links TRBV19 with TRBJ2-3; 7 bases fit TRBD2. Sequencing was performed on CD4+ T cells sorted from PBMCs, taken on the day of the yellow fever booster vaccination. The CDR3 bases are TGTGCCAGTAGTCGCCGCTCCTCAGGGCGGGAGTACACAGATACGCAGTATTTT. This gives the protein CASSRRSSGREYTDTQYF.